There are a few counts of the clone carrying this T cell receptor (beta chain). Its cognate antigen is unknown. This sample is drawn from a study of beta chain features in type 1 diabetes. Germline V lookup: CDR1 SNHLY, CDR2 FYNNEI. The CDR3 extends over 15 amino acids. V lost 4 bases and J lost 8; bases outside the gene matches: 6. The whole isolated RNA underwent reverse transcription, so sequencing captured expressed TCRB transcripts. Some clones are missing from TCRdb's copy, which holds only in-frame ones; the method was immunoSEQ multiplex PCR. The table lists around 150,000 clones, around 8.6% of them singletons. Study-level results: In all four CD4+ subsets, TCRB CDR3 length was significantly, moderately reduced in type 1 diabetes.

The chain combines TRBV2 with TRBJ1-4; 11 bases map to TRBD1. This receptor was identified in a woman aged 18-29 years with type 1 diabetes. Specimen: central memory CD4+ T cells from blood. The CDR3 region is CASSGRDRGREKLFF. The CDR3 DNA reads TGTGCCAGCAGTGGGAGGGACAGGGGGAGAGAAAAACTGTTTTTT.